Listed below are T cell receptor beta chains from one sample, sequenced in a study of neurological immune-mediated disorders. TCRdb processed the 5' RACE reads anew with MiXCR; each CDR3 protein has one entry. In the table there are 55,000 to 60,000 distinct CDR3 sequences, around 3.6% of which are singletons. Input material: PBMCs. These receptors came from a woman between 25 and 40 years old with multiple sclerosis. The CDR3 runs from the conserved cysteine through the conserved F or W.

>TRBJ2-1|TRBV20-1
CSASSRSLYNEQFF
>TRBJ1-1|TRBV7-6
CASSPVTGSTEAFF
>TRBJ2-1|TRBV20-1
CSASRDTGYNEQFF
>TRBJ2-5|TRBV6-2/TRBV6-3
CASSYSERQETQYF
>TRBJ2-4|TRBV7-9
CASSSRTRKGNIQYF
>TRBJ2-3|TRBV6-2/TRBV6-3
CATRWALKRDTQYF
>TRBJ2-2|TRBV5-6
CASSLTSGGNTGELFF
>TRBJ2-3|TRBV12-3/TRBV12-4
CASSLVLAGGISTQYF
>TRBJ1-5|TRBV20-1
CSARGIGGQGYQPQHF
>TRBJ1-2|TRBV7-2
CASSLIARGGGGYTF
>TRBJ2-7|TRBV5-6
CASIEWGQGSSYEQYF
>TRBJ2-7|TRBV5-1
CASKEQQSSYEQYF
>TRBJ1-2|TRBV6-5
CASSLPDNYGYTF
>TRBJ2-7|TRBV20-1
CSASPISGGQQYF
>TRBJ2-7|TRBV5-1
CASKIAGDSSYEQYF
>TRBJ2-1|TRBV12-3/TRBV12-4
CASSLGLAGLHEQFF
>TRBJ2-2|TRBV5-4
CASSPLWGSTGELFF
>TRBJ2-4|TRBV7-2
CASSSRQAERAKNIQYF
>TRBJ1-5|TRBV5-5
CASSQGQVVLEGQPQHF
>TRBJ1-1|TRBV7-2
CASSLLAGGANTEAFF
>TRBJ2-3|TRBV12-3/TRBV12-4
CASSIRQGTDTQYF
>TRBJ2-3|TRBV29-1
CSVESGLGDTQYF
>TRBJ2-7|TRBV2
CASSDRGTPFYEQYF
>TRBJ2-7|TRBV11-2
CASSLESGILPDEQYF
>TRBJ2-7|TRBV7-8
CASSLALSSGGVYEQYF
>TRBJ2-7|TRBV9
CASSVGAREGGEQYF
>TRBJ1-5|TRBV7-9
CASSRDGYSNQPQHF
>TRBJ1-1|TRBV24-1
CATSDIQVQVGSAFF
>TRBJ2-3|TRBV13
CASSYPRGLAGTDTQYF
>TRBJ2-3|TRBV4-1
CASNQDSGGIPSTDTQYF
>TRBJ2-1|TRBV7-2
CASSSPGLADNEQFF
>TRBJ1-1|TRBV12-3/TRBV12-4
CASSFSPGDTEAFF
>TRBJ2-2|TRBV10-2
CASSYSADTGELFF
>TRBJ2-7|TRBV5-6
CASSFFSDRFDYEQYF
>TRBJ2-6|TRBV20-1
CSASYGLHSGANVLTF
>TRBJ2-4|TRBV20-1
CSASGDLAGNIQYF
>TRBJ2-3|TRBV20-1
CSAEGDLSTDTQYF
>TRBJ2-6|TRBV29-1
CSVGVGQSGANVLTF
>TRBJ1-3|TRBV11-2
CASSPSSSSGNTIYF
>TRBJ2-7|TRBV20-1
CSAWGGLAGSYEQYF
>TRBJ1-2|TRBV7-9
CASSFDSSGGYTF
>TRBJ1-5|TRBV6-1
CATCYLWGSNQPQHF
>TRBJ2-7|TRBV6-5
CASSRDTVSEQYF
>TRBJ2-2|TRBV10-2
CASQWGGTGELFF
>TRBJ1-3|TRBV5-1
CASSLATEGNTIYF